This entry lists 14 T cell receptor beta chains sequenced from one sample in a study of cytomegalovirus exposure and HLA in healthy donors. The PCR had 60 Vbeta and 13 Jbeta primers. Profiled with immunoSEQ multiplex PCR; TCRdb holds only in-frame clones, not every one. The top ten clones hold 5.6% of a sample with more than 85,000 clones, approximately 80% of them seen once. The sample consisted of PBMCs. These receptors came from a male donor in good health and CMV-seronegative.

The chain is built from TRBV19 and TRBJ2-7, with D possibly matching TRBD2 (6 bases). V was trimmed by 5 bases and J by 0 bases, leaving 11 bases between them. The germline gives CDR1 LNHDA, CDR2 SQIVND (reference sequence). The CDR3 loop spans 14 amino acids. Here the CDR3 reads CASSSLANSYEQYF. The CDR3 nucleotides read TGTGCCAGTAGTTCTCTAGCGAACTCCTACGAGCAGTACTTC. The whole variable domain, remainder taken from reference TRBV19 and TRBJ2-7, is DGGITQSPKYLFRKEGQNVTLSCEQNLNHDAMYWYRQDPGQGLRLIYYSQIVNDFQKGDIAEGYSVSREKKESFPLTVTSAQKNPTAFYLCASSSLANSYEQYFGPGTRLTVT.

The V gene is TRBV10-1, the J gene TRBJ1-2; perhaps TRBD1 as D (6 bases). With 7 bases removed from V and 2 bases from J, the gap between germline ends came to 14 bases. The length of the CDR3 is 14 residues. Germline V gives CDR1 WNHNN, CDR2 SYGVQD (reference sequence). The CDR3 DNA reads TGCGCCAGCACCGAGAGGGGGAGAAACTATGGCTACACCTTC. Its protein is CASTERGRNYGYTF.

This clone was recorded only once. The chain carries TRBV30 and TRBJ1-2; 7 bases are a match to TRBD1. Losses at the gene ends were 0 bases for V and 4 bases for J; bases not matched to a gene: 11. The germline V gene has CDR1 GTSNPN and CDR2 SVGIG (reference sequence). This CDR3 has 16 residues. The DNA for the CDR3 is TGTGCCTGGAGTGTAAGGGGGCAGGGGCGCCTCTATGGCTACACCTTC. Translated, it gives CAWSVRGQGRLYGYTF. The complete variable domain, with remaining parts taken from reference TRBV30 and TRBJ1-2, reads SQTIHQWPATLVQPVGSPLSLECTVEGTSNPNLYWYRQAAGRGLQLLFYSVGIGQISSEVPQNLSASRPQDRQFILSSKKLLLSDSGFYLCAWSVRGQGRLYGYTFGSGTRLTVV.

The table lists this clone with a few counts. The rearrangement joins TRBV5-1 to TRBJ2-1; D is unresolved. CDR1 is SGHRS and CDR2 is YFSETQ in the germline V gene. This CDR3 has 12 residues. The germline V and J ends were trimmed by 2 bases and 3 bases, with 3 bases remaining between them. The CDR3, as DNA: TGCGCCAGCAGCTTTAACTACAATGAGCAGTTCTTC. Protein product: CASSFNYNEQFF.

The chain employs TRBV27 and TRBJ2-7; TRBD2 might be the D (6 bases). This CDR3 has 15 amino acids. The V end was cut by 5 bases, the J end by 0 bases, with 14 bases between. CDR1 and CDR2 from the germline V gene are MNHEY and SMNVEV (reference sequence). The CDR3 loop reads CASSPRTTSSYEQYF. In DNA, the CDR3 is TGTGCCAGCAGTCCCAGGACTACCAGCTCCTACGAGCAGTACTTC.

The genes are TRBV5-4 and TRBJ2-7; 11 bases are a match to TRBD2. Germline V CDR1 and CDR2: SGHNT, YYREEE (reference sequence). The CDR3 sequence is 14 residues long. V was pared by 4 bases and J by 3 bases, with 3 bases of the junction left unmatched. DNA for the CDR3: TGTGCCAGCAGCGACACTAGCGGGAGCTACGAGCAGTACTTC. Translating it yields CASSDTSGSYEQYF.

This rearrangement joins TRBV7-3 to TRBJ1-4; 8 positions match TRBD1. Looked up from germline, CDR1 is SGHTA and CDR2 is FQGTGA. V lost 4 bases and J lost 10; bases outside the gene matches: 5. CDR3 length: 13 amino acids. The chain's CDR3 is CASSSGQGRKLFF. The DNA of the CDR3 is TGTGCCAGCAGCTCCGGACAGGGACGAAAACTGTTTTTT. Full variable domain (remainder filled in from reference TRBV7-3 and TRBJ1-4): GAGVSQTPSNKVTEKGKYVELRCDPISGHTALYWYRQSLGQGPEFLIYFQGTGAADDSGLPNDRFFAVRPEGSVSTLKIQRTERGDSAVYLCASSSGQGRKLFFGSGTQLSVL.

V gene TRBV7-2 combines with J gene TRBJ2-1, with TRBD1 as a possible D gene (6 bases). CDR3 length: 13 residues. V dropped 6 bases and J dropped 8 bases, with 14 bases sitting between them. Germline V CDR1 and CDR2: SGHTA, FQGNSA. CDR3 sequence (DNA): TGTGCCAGCAGGTCGGACAGCCTCTATGAGCAGTTCTTC. Translated: CASRSDSLYEQFF.

V and J are TRBV15 and TRBJ2-7, with 8 bases matching TRBD1. In germline, CDR1 is LNHNV, CDR2 YYDKDF (reference sequence). The trim removed 2 bases at V and 3 bases at J, leaving 6 bases unmatched. This CDR3 contains 15 residues. The CDR3 sequence is CATSRPDRADYEQYF. The CDR3 DNA reads as TGTGCCACCAGCAGACCGGACAGGGCGGACTACGAGCAGTACTTC.

A note on this clone: An end of the junction differs from the germline gene, which may be a read error. This chain joins TRBV7-9 and TRBJ1-5; D might be TRBD1 (5 bases). CDR3 length equals 15 residues. Germline V gives CDR1 SEHNR, CDR2 FQNEAQ (reference sequence). The chain's CDR3 is CSSSLEGRGNQPQHF. CDR3 DNA: TGTTCCAGCAGCTTAGAAGGCAGGGGCAATCAGCCCCAGCATTTT.

This chain uses TRBV19 with TRBJ1-1, with D unresolved. V lost 5 bases to trimming and J lost 3 bases, with 16 bases between them. The CDR3 is made up of 15 amino acids. The germline CDR1 and CDR2 sequences are LNHDA and SQIVND (reference sequence). As DNA, the CDR3 is TGTGCCAGTAGTTCCGAAACCCTGGGCCACACTGAAGCTTTCTTT. Its translation: CASSSETLGHTEAFF. The variable domain in full, completed from reference TRBV19 and TRBJ1-1, reads DGGITQSPKYLFRKEGQNVTLSCEQNLNHDAMYWYRQDPGQGLRLIYYSQIVNDFQKGDIAEGYSVSREKKESFPLTVTSAQKNPTAFYLCASSSETLGHTEAFFGQGTRLTVV.

V and J are TRBV28 and TRBJ1-2; D is undetermined. The CDR3 is 14 residues long. Trimming removed 3 bases at V and 4 bases at J, with 12 bases between. Germline V gene lookup returns CDR1 MDHEN and CDR2 SYDVKM. CDR3 coding DNA: TGTGCCAGCAGTTTGGGAGGGCGGGTCTATGGCTACACCTTC. This sequence encodes CASSLGGRVYGYTF.

The rearrangement uses TRBV7-6 and TRBJ2-1, with 9 bases aligning to TRBD2. The CDR3 is 12 amino acids. With 2 bases clipped from V and 14 bases from J, the junction kept 4 bases outside the gene matches. CDR1 is SGHVS and CDR2 is FNYEAQ in the germline V gene. The CDR3 nucleotides are TGTGCCAGCAGCTTACAGCGGGAGGATAAGTTCTTC. Translation gives CASSLQREDKFF. Looking up the rest from reference TRBV7-6 and TRBJ2-1 gives the full variable domain: GAGVSQSPRYKVTKRGQDVALRCDPISGHVSLYWYRQALGQGPEFLTYFNYEAQQDKSGLPNDRFSAERPEGSISTLTIQRTEQRDSAMYRCASSLQREDKFFGPGTRLTVL.

This chain connects TRBV6-1 to TRBJ1-1, with a weak D call TRBD1 (5 bases). V dropped 6 bases and J dropped 2 bases, with 13 bases sitting between them. CDR3 length: 14 residues. Germline lookup yields CDR1 MNHNS and CDR2 SASEGT. Written as DNA, the CDR3 is TGTGCCAGCAGGACCGGACAAATCAACACTGAAGCTTTCTTT. The encoded protein is CASRTGQINTEAFF.